This T cell receptor (beta chain) originates from a study of read filtering for tumor transcriptome and immune sequencing. The CDR3 loop spans 15 amino acids. V shed 6 bases and J shed 4 bases, with 16 bases lying between them. This clonotype was observed at least ten times. This library used roughly 400 ng RNA and molecular barcoded adaptors spanning alpha/delta and beta/gamma chains. Each CDR3 protein gets one entry after TCRdb re-called the reads with MiXCR. The profile covers about 39,000 distinct CDR3 sequences, with roughly an eighth appearing a single time and 5.5% to 8% taken by the ten largest.

The chain couples TRBV12-3 or TRBV12-4 to TRBJ2-1, with D perhaps TRBD1 (6 bases). The TCR originated in a donor aged 40 or older with multiple myeloma. Sequenced input: a population of CD138-negative cells sorted from bone marrow. As DNA, the CDR3 is TGTGCCAGCAGGTTGACAGGTATATCTTACAATGAGCAGTTCTTC. Translated: CASRLTGISYNEQFF.